Listed below are T cell receptor beta chains from one sample, sequenced in a study of T-cell memory formation after mild COVID-19. TCRdb fed the 5' RACE reads into MiXCR, producing one record per CDR3 protein. This table holds some 440,000 distinct CDR3 sequences, roughly 25% found once. The sequencing input was PBMCs or a T cell subset sorted from them (not recorded which). The receptors stem from an adult woman who had mild COVID-19 (a few samples of this study predate the infection). Cell type and time point are not known. CDR3s include the opening cysteine and the closing phenylalanine or tryptophan. A D gene is named only where the DNA matches it firmly. Clone size is stated in some rows and not others, as once, few, many or a class when expanded.

CDR3 protein: CASSPARRSYEQYF
CDR3 DNA: TGTGCCAGCAGCCCCGCGAGACGTTCCTACGAGCAGTACTTC
V gene: TRBV11-2
clone size: -
D gene: -
J gene: TRBJ2-7

CDR3 protein: CATSDLSGDGYTF
CDR3 DNA: TGTGCCACCAGTGATTTATCAGGCGATGGCTACACCTTC
V gene: TRBV24-1
clone size: few
D gene: -
J gene: TRBJ1-2

CDR3 protein: CATSSKTGLLYEQYF
CDR3 DNA: TGTGCCACCAGCAGCAAGACAGGGCTGCTGTACGAGCAGTACTTC
V gene: TRBV15
clone size: -
D gene: TRBD1
J gene: TRBJ2-7

CDR3 protein: CAISESGRTSGSNEQFF
CDR3 DNA: TGTGCCATCAGTGAGTCAGGGAGGACTAGCGGGAGTAATGAGCAGTTCTTC
V gene: TRBV10-3
clone size: -
D gene: TRBD2
J gene: TRBJ2-1

CDR3 protein: CASSSALAGGKNEQFF
CDR3 DNA: TGTGCCAGCAGCTCCGCTTTAGCGGGAGGGAAAAATGAGCAGTTCTTC
V gene: TRBV11-3
clone size: few
D gene: TRBD2
J gene: TRBJ2-1

CDR3 protein: CSAREAGTYNEQFF
CDR3 DNA: TGCAGTGCTAGAGAGGCGGGAACCTACAATGAGCAGTTCTTC
V gene: TRBV20-1
clone size: -
D gene: -
J gene: TRBJ2-1

CDR3 protein: CASRGGLAGVALTPEQYF
CDR3 DNA: TGTGCCAGCAGGGGAGGACTAGCGGGAGTAGCCCTCACCCCCGAGCAGTACTTC
V gene: TRBV27
clone size: few
D gene: TRBD2
J gene: TRBJ2-7

CDR3 protein: CASSLLGQGFRVSSTDTQYF
CDR3 DNA: TGTGCCAGCAGCTTATTGGGACAGGGATTTCGGGTTTCTAGCACAGATACGCAGTATTTT
V gene: TRBV7-6
clone size: few
D gene: TRBD1
J gene: TRBJ2-3

CDR3 protein: CAVPGPNTGELFF
CDR3 DNA: TGTGCCGTTCCGGGACCGAACACCGGGGAGCTGTTTTTT
V gene: TRBV6-1
clone size: -
D gene: -
J gene: TRBJ2-2

CDR3 protein: CSVTDLFLNTEAFF
CDR3 DNA: TGCAGCGTAACTGACTTATTCTTGAACACTGAAGCTTTCTTT
V gene: TRBV29-1
clone size: few
D gene: -
J gene: TRBJ1-1

CDR3 protein: CASSARDRIETQYF
CDR3 DNA: TGTGCCAGCAGCGCTAGGGACAGAATAGAGACCCAGTACTTC
V gene: TRBV7-2
clone size: few
D gene: TRBD1
J gene: TRBJ2-5

CDR3 protein: CASSLWTGDSPLHF
CDR3 DNA: TGTGCCAGCAGTCTCTGGACGGGAGATTCACCCCTCCACTTT
V gene: TRBV12-3/TRBV12-4
clone size: few
D gene: -
J gene: TRBJ1-6

CDR3 protein: CASSAMGQPKDEQFF
CDR3 DNA: TGTGCCAGCAGCGCCATGGGACAGCCCAAGGATGAGCAGTTCTTC
V gene: TRBV7-9
clone size: few
D gene: TRBD1
J gene: TRBJ2-1

CDR3 protein: CSVEGGGLAGFYEQYF
CDR3 DNA: TGCAGCGTTGAAGGTGGTGGACTAGCGGGGTTCTACGAGCAGTACTTC
V gene: TRBV29-1
clone size: -
D gene: TRBD2
J gene: TRBJ2-7

CDR3 protein: CASSPLSGGNSPLHF
CDR3 DNA: TGTGCCAGCAGTCCCCTTTCCGGCGGGAATTCACCCCTCCACTTT
V gene: TRBV27
clone size: few
D gene: -
J gene: TRBJ1-6

CDR3 protein: CASSLALNTQYF
CDR3 DNA: TGTGCCAGCAGCTTAGCGCTAAATACGCAGTATTTT
V gene: TRBV7-9
clone size: -
D gene: -
J gene: TRBJ2-3

CDR3 protein: CASSLLSTDTQYF
CDR3 DNA: TGTGCCAGCTCGCTCCTTAGCACAGATACGCAGTATTTT
V gene: TRBV18
clone size: -
D gene: -
J gene: TRBJ2-3

CDR3 protein: CASSQEVGAGEQFF
CDR3 DNA: TGTGCCAGCAGCCAAGAGGTGGGAGCGGGAGAGCAGTTCTTC
V gene: TRBV3-1
clone size: few
D gene: TRBD2
J gene: TRBJ2-1

CDR3 protein: CASSKTGTDYGYTF
CDR3 DNA: TGTGCCAGTAGCAAAACAGGGACGGACTATGGCTACACCTTC
V gene: TRBV19
clone size: -
D gene: -
J gene: TRBJ1-2

CDR3 protein: CASTMTASSYGYTF
CDR3 DNA: TGTGCCAGCACCATGACAGCCTCGTCCTATGGCTACACCTTC
V gene: TRBV2
clone size: medium-sized
D gene: -
J gene: TRBJ1-2

CDR3 protein: CASSPATGGNYGYTF
CDR3 DNA: TGTGCCAGCAGTCCGGCCACAGGAGGGAACTATGGCTACACCTTC
V gene: TRBV6-5
clone size: once
D gene: -
J gene: TRBJ1-2

CDR3 protein: CASSDILGQGYNEQFF
CDR3 DNA: TGTGCCAGCAGTGATATTCTAGGACAAGGCTACAATGAGCAGTTCTTC
V gene: TRBV25-1
clone size: -
D gene: -
J gene: TRBJ2-1